One sample yielded the 9 T cell receptor beta chains listed below, sequenced in a study of beta chain features in type 1 diabetes listed by TCRdb under 2018. Overall results and qualifications from the work: A moderate but significant shortening of TCRB CDR3 length was observed in type 1 diabetes patients in all four CD4+ subsets.

Receptor libraries were prepared by the immunoSEQ multiplex PCR assay. The entire amount of isolated RNA was reverse transcribed using the High Capacity cDNA Reverse Transcription Kit, so the sequenced TCRB transcripts were expressed ones. Sourced from immuneACCESS, this table was stored by TCRdb with only in-frame sequences that have V and J called. A share of the clones is absent; for the studies checked, an unresolved V gene accounts for under half, and the remainder has no known explanation. Recorded for this sample are hundreds of thousands of clones; around 15% of them occurred a single time. The leading ten clones occupy less than 0.025% of the sample. Their antigen targets remain unknown. What was sequenced was naive CD4+ T cells from blood. Read against the paper, the sample's cell subset or site label means: true naive CD4+ T cells. The receptor set was obtained from a young man with type 1 diabetes.

This clone was picked up a small number of times. The chain has TRBV30 and TRBJ2-7; 10 bases match TRBD2. Germline CDR1 GTSNPN, CDR2 SVGIG (reference sequence). The CDR3 extends over 15 amino acids. After removal of 4 bases from V and 0 bases from J, the junction contained 6 bases not matched to a gene. The CDR3 region has the DNA TGTGCCTGGAAACCAGCGGGAGGGGGCTCCTACGAGCAGTACTTC. It yields the protein CAWKPAGGGSYEQYF.

The sample holds a few counts of this clone. The gene calls are TRBV4-1 and TRBJ2-7; D call uncertain. Trimming stripped 3 bases from V and 1 base from J, with 19 bases between. Germline V gene lookup returns CDR1 MGHRA and CDR2 YSYEKL. The CDR3 totals 17 residues. CDR3 residues: CASSHQIVSPQSYEQYF. The CDR3 region has the DNA TGCGCCAGCAGCCATCAAATAGTCTCGCCCCAGTCCTACGAGCAGTACTTC.

This clone showed up just a few times. Other DNA sequences in this sample translate to the same CDR3. The V gene is TRBV5-6, the J gene TRBJ2-5, with 9 bases lining up with TRBD2. The CDR3 has 15 residues. CDR1 and CDR2 from the germline V gene are SGHDT and YYEEEE. The V gene end was trimmed by 0 bases and the J gene end by 2 bases; junction bases not matched to a gene: 2. The CDR3: CASSLGLAAQETQYF. The CDR3 DNA is TGTGCCAGCAGCTTGGGACTAGCGGCACAAGAGACCCAGTACTTC. Together with reference TRBV5-6 and TRBJ2-5, the CDR3 gives the full variable domain: DAGVTQSPTHLIKTRGQQVTLRCSPKSGHDTVSWYQQALGQGPQFIFQYYEEEERQRGNFPDRFSGHQFPNYSSELNVNALLLGDSALYLCASSLGLAAQETQYFGPGTRLLVL.

The chain has TRBV4-1 and TRBJ1-5; D gene ambiguous. The germline V gene encodes CDR1 MGHRA and CDR2 YSYEKL. The CDR3 length is 16 residues. V was shortened by 0 bases and J by 3 bases, with 12 bases between the two germline ends. DNA for the CDR3: TGCGCCAGCAGCCAAGATGGTACAGCAGTCAATCAGCCCCAGCATTTT. It translates to CASSQDGTAVNQPQHF.

The rearrangement joins TRBV7-9 to TRBJ1-1, with 9 positions matching TRBD1. The CDR3 runs to 14 residues. Germline trimming cut 7 bases from V and 5 bases from J; bases unmatched to any gene: 8. CDR1 is SEHNR and CDR2 is FQNEAQ in the germline V gene (reference sequence). CDR3 bases: TGTGCCAGCACCCGGGGACAGGGAGGAACTGAAGCTTTCTTT. Translated: CASTRGQGGTEAFF.

The CDR3 protein is CASIILGRNTGELFF. CDR3 DNA: TGTGCCAGCATTATACTTGGGAGAAACACCGGGGAGCTGTTTTTT. The V call is TRBV2, the J call TRBJ2-2; D might be TRBD2 (5 bases). The CDR3 extends over 15 amino acids. V gave up 7 bases and J gave up 2 bases, with 14 bases separating them. CDR1 and CDR2 from the germline V gene are SNHLY and FYNNEI.

The CDR3 spells CASSVLGGLKQFF. The CDR3 bases are TGTGCCAGCAGCGTATTGGGGGGCCTGAAGCAGTTCTTC. This sequence joins TRBV2 and TRBJ2-1; D may be TRBD1 or TRBD2 (6 bases each). Germline V gives CDR1 SNHLY, CDR2 FYNNEI. This CDR3 spans 13 amino acids. V was clipped by 6 bases and J by 11 bases, with 17 bases between them. The complete variable domain, with remaining parts taken from reference TRBV2 and TRBJ2-1, reads EPEVTQTPSHQVTQMGQEVILRCVPISNHLYFYWYRQILGQKVEFLVSFYNNEISEKSEIFDDQFSVERPDGSNFTLKIRSTKLEDSAMYFCASSVLGGLKQFFGPGTRLTVL.

In its sample, this clone was seen a few times. The CDR3 nucleotides are TGTGCCAGCAGCTTAGGTGACAGGGACTACACCTTC. It codes for CASSLGDRDYTF. The chain uses TRBV7-9 and TRBJ1-2; 7 bases agree with TRBD1. With V trimmed by 1 base and J by 10 bases, 3 bases remained unmatched. CDR3 length equals 12 residues. Germline CDR1 and CDR2: SEHNR and FQNEAQ (reference sequence). The entire variable domain, with the rest obtained from reference TRBV7-9 and TRBJ1-2, is as follows: DTGVSQNPRHKITKRGQNVTFRCDPISEHNRLYWYRQTLGQGPEFLTYFQNEAQLEKSRLLSDRFSAERPKGSFSTLEIQRTEQGDSAMYLCASSLGDRDYTFGSGTRLTVV.

The J gene is TRBJ2-5, the V gene TRBV29-1; maybe TRBD2 (5 bases). The CDR3 runs to 13 residues. Between the trimmed V and J ends, which lost 1 base and 9 bases, there was a span of 15 bases. Germline CDR1 reads SQVTM; CDR2 reads ANQGSEA. For the CDR3, the DNA is TGCAGCGTTGAAGCTGAAGCGGTAGGGCCCCAGTACTTC. Protein: CSVEAEAVGPQYF.